This is a list of T cell receptor beta chains from one sample in a study of blood T cell repertoires in COVID-19. The data were produced by immunoSEQ multiplex PCR, yet TCRdb's version contains in-frame clones alone and is incomplete. The table shows roughly 300,000 clones, with around 84% occurring only once. Sequenced input: PBMCs or T cells enriched from blood (not recorded which). The receptors originated from a man under 40 who had recovered from COVID-19. Each CDR3 is given without its conserved first and last residue. Fields, in order: J gene, CDR3 length, V gene, CDR3 protein.

J gene: TRBJ1-3; CDR3 length: 12; V gene: TRBV10-3; CDR3 protein: AISESGRGNTIY
J gene: TRBJ1-1; CDR3 length: 11; V gene: TRBV12-3/TRBV12-4; CDR3 protein: ASLTEQGTEAF
J gene: TRBJ2-1; CDR3 length: 16; V gene: TRBV29-1; CDR3 protein: SVEDRFGTGVSYNEQF
J gene: TRBJ2-7; CDR3 length: 13; V gene: TRBV14; CDR3 protein: ASRKTGSSSYEQY
J gene: TRBJ2-5; CDR3 length: 13; V gene: TRBV13; CDR3 protein: ASSLGQVSYETQY
J gene: TRBJ1-5; CDR3 length: 12; V gene: TRBV10-2; CDR3 protein: ASSEAGSNQPQH
J gene: TRBJ1-5; CDR3 length: 11; V gene: TRBV15; CDR3 protein: ATSKQGNQPQH
J gene: TRBJ2-7; CDR3 length: 12; V gene: TRBV4-1; CDR3 protein: ASSPGEGNYEQY
J gene: TRBJ2-5; CDR3 length: 15; V gene: TRBV4-1; CDR3 protein: ASSQDLGGGPLETQY
J gene: TRBJ1-4; CDR3 length: 13; V gene: TRBV6-5; CDR3 protein: ASSIRTGREEKLF
J gene: TRBJ1-2; CDR3 length: 12; V gene: TRBV27; CDR3 protein: ASSAGQSNYGYT
J gene: TRBJ1-6; CDR3 length: 13; V gene: TRBV6-6; CDR3 protein: ASSYLGQYNSPLH
J gene: TRBJ1-4; CDR3 length: 14; V gene: TRBV12-5; CDR3 protein: ASGFQGGIRNEKLF
J gene: TRBJ2-1; CDR3 length: 13; V gene: TRBV5-1; CDR3 protein: ASSPGTGTYNEQF